This T cell receptor beta chain was identified during a study of CD8 T cells in Susac syndrome. The V end lost 5 bases, the J end lost 2 bases, and 14 bases lay between the germline ends. Per the germline V gene, CDR1 is DFQATT and CDR2 is SNEGSKA (reference sequence). The CDR3 spans 14 residues. Random hexamers were used to reverse transcribe the RNA input (about 0.5 to 1 ug). An immunoSEQ multiplex PCR amplified TCR beta CDR3 over 54 Vbeta and 13 Jbeta. One entry per CDR3 protein, called by TCRdb with MiXCR from the immunoSEQ multiplex PCR reads. The sample records some 150,000 distinct CDR3 sequences, 94% being singletons.

The sequencing sample was made of CD8+ T cells from PBMCs. This TCR was recovered from a human donor in good health. The V call is TRBV20-1, the J call TRBJ2-3; a possible D gene is TRBD2 (6 bases). CDR3 sequence reads: CSARRVPVTDTQYF. DNA of the CDR3: TGCAGTGCTCGGAGGGTCCCCGTCACAGATACGCAGTATTTT.